Reported below is one T cell receptor beta chain. Its specificity is unknown. The sample comes from a study of early T cells in non-severe SARS-CoV-2 infection. The library protocol tagged individual cDNA molecules with unique molecular identifiers. From the 5' RACE reads, TCRdb called clonotypes with MiXCR, one entry per CDR3 protein. The sample holds over 95,000 distinct CDR3 sequences, roughly 15% seen once. The CDR3 has 13 amino acids. Trimming stripped 4 bases from V and 6 bases from J, with 12 bases between. Germline CDR1 and CDR2: SGHDN and FVKESK. Whole-study findings and limits: Lookups in VDJdb leaned toward anti-spike CD8 responses and missed private and CD4 specificities.

The sequence was obtained from an adult who was a healthcare worker with PCR-confirmed SARS-CoV-2 infection or an uninfected control (not recorded which). The J gene is TRBJ1-1, the V gene TRBV14, with a possible D match to TRBD1 (5 bases). The sample comprised whole blood. The CDR3 nucleotides are TGTGCCAGCAGCCCAGCAGGGTTCGCTGAAGCTTTCTTT. This sequence encodes CASSPAGFAEAFF.